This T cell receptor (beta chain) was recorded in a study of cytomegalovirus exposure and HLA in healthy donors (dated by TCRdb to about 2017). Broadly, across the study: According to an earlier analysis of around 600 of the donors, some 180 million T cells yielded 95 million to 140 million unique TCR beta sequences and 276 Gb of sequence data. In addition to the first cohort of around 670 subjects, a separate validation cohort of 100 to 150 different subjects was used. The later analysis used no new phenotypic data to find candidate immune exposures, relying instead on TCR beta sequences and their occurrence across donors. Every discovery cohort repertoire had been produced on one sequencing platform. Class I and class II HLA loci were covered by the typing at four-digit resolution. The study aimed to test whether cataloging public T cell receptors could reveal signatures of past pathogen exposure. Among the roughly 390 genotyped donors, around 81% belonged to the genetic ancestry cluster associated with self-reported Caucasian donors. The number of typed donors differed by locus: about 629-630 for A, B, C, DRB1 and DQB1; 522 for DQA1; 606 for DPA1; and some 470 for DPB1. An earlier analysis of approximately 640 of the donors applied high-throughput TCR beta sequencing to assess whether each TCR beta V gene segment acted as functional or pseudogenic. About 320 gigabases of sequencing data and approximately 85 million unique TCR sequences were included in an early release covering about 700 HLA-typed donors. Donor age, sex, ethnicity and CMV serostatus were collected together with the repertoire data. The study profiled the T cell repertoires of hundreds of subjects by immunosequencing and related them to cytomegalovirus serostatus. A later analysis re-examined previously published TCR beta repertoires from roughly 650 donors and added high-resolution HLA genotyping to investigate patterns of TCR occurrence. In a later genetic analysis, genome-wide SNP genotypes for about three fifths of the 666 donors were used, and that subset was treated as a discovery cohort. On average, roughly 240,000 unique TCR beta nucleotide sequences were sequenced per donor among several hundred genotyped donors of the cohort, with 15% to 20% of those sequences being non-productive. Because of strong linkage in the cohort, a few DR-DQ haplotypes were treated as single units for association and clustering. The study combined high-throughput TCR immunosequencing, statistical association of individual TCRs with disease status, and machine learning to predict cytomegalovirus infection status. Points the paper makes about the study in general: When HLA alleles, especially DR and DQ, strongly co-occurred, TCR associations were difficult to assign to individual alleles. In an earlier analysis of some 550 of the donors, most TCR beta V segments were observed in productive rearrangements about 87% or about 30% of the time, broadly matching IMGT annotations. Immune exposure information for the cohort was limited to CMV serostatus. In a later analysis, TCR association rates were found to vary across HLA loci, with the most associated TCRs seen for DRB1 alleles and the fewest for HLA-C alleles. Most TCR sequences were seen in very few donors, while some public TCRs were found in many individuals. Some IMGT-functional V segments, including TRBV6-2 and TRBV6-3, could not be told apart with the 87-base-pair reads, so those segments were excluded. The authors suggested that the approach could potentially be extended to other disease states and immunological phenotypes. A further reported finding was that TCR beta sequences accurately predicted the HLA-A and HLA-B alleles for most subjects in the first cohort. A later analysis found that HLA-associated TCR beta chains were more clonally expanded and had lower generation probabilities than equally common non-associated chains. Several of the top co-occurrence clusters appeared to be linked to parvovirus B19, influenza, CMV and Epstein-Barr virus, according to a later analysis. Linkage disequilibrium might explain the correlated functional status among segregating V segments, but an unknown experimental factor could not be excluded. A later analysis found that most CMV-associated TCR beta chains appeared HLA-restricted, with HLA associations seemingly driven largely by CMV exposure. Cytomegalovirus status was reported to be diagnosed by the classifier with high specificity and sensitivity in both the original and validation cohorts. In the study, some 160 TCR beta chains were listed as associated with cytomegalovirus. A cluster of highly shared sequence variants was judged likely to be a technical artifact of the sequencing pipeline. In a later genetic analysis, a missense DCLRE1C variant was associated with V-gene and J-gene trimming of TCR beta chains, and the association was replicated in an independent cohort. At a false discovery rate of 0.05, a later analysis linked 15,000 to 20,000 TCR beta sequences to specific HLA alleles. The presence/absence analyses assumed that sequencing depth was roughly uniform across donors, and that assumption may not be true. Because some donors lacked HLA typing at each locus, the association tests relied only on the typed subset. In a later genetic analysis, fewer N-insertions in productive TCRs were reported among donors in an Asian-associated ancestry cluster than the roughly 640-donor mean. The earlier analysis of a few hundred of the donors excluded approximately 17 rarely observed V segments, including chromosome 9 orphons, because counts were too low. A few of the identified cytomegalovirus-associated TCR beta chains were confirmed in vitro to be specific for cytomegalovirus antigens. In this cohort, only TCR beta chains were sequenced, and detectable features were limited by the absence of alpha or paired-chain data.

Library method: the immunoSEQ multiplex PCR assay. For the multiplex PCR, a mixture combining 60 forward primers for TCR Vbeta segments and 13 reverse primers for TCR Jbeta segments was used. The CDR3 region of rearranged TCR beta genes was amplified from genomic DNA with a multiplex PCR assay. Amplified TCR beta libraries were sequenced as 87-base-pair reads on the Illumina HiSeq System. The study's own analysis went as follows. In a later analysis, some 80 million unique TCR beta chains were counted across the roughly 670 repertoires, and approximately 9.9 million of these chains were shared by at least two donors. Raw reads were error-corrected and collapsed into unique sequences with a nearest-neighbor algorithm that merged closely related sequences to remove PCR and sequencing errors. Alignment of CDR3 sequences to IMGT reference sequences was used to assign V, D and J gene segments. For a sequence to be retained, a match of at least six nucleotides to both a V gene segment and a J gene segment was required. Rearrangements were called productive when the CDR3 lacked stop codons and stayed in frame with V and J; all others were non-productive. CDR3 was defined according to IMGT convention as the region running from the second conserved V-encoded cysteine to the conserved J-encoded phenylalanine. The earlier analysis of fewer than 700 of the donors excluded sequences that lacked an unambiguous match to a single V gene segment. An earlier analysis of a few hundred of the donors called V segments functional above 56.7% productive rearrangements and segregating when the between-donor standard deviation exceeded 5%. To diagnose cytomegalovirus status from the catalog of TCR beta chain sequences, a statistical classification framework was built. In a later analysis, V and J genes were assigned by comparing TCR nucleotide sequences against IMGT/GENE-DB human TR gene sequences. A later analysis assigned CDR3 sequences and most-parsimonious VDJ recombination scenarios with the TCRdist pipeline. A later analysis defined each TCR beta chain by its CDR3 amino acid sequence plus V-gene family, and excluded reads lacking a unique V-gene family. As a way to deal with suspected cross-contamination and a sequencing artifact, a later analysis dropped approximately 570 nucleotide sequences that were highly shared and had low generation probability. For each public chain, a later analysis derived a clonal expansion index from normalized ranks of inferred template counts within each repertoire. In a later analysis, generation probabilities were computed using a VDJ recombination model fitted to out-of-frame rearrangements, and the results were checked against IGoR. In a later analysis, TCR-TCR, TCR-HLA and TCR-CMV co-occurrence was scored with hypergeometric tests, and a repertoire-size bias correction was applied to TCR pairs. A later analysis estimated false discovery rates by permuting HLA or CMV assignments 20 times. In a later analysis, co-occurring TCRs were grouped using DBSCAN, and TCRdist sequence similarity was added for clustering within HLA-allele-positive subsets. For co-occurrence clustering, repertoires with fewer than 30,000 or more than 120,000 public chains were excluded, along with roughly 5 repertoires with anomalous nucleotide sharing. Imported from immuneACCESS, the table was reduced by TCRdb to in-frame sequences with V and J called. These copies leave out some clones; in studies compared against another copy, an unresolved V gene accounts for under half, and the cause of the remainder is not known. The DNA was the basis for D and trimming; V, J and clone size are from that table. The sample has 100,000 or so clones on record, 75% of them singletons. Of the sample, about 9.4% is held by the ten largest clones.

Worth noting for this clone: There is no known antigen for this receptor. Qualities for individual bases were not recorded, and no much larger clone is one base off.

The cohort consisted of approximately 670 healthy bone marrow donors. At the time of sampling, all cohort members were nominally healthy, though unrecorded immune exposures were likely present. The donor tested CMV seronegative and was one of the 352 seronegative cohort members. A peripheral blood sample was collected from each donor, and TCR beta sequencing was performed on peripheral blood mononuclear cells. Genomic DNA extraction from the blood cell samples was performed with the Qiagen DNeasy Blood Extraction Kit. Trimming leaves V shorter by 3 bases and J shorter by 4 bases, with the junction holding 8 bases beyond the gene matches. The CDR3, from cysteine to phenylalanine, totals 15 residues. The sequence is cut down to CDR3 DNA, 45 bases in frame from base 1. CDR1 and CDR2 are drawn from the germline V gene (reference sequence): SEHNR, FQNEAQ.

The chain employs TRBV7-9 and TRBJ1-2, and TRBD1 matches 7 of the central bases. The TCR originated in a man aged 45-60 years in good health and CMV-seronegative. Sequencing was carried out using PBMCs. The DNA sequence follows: TGTGCCAGCAGCTTCGGACAGGAATTAGGCTATGGCTACACCTTC. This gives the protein CASSFGQELGYGYTF.